This T cell receptor beta chain came from a study of blood T cell repertoires in COVID-19. Method: immunoSEQ multiplex PCR; TCRdb's copy keeps in-frame clones and lacks some. The data hold roughly 120,000 clones, with 70% to 85% observed a single time. This CDR3 has 13 residues. The V end lost 4 bases, the J end lost 4 bases, and 8 bases lay between the germline ends. CDR1 is PRHDT, CDR2 FYEKMQ, per germline (reference sequence). V gene TRBV13 combines with J gene TRBJ1-5; D might be TRBD1 (6 bases). Sequencing used peripheral blood. This TCR was recovered from a man between 70 and 80 years old with active or convalescent COVID-19. The CDR3 sequence: CASSYQGNQPQHF. The CDR3 DNA reads TGTGCCAGCAGCTATCAGGGGAATCAGCCCCAGCATTTT.